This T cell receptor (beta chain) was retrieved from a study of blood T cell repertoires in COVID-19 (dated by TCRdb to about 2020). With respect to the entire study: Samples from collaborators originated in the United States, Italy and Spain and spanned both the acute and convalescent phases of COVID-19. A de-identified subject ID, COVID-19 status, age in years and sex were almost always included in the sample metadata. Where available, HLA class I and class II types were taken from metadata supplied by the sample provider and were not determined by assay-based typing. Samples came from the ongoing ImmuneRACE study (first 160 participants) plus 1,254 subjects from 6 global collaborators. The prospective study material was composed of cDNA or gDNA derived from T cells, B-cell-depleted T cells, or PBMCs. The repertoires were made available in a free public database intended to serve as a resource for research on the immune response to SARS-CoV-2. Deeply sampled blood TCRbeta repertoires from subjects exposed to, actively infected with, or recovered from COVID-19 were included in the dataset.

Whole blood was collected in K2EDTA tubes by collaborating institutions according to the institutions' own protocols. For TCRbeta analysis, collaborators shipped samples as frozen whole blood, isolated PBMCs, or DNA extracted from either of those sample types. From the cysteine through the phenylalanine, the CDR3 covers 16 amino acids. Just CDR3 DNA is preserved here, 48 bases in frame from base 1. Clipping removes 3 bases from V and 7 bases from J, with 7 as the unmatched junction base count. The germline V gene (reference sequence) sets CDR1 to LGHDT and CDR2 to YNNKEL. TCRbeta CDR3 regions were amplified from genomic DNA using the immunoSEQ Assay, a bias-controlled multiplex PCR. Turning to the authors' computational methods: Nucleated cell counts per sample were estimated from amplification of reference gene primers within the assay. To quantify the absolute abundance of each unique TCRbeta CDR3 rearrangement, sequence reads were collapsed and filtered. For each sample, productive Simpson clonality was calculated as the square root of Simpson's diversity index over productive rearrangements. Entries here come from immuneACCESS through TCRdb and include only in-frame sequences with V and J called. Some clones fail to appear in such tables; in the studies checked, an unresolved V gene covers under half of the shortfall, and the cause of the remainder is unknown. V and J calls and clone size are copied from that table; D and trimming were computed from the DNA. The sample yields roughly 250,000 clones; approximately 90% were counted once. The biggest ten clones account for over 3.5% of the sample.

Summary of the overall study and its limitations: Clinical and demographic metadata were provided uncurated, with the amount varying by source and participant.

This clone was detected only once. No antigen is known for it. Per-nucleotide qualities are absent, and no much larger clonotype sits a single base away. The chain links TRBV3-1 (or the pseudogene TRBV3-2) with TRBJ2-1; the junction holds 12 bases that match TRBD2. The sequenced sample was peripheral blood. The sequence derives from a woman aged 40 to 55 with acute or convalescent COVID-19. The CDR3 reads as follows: CASSQSSGGAHNEQFF. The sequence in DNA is TGTGCCAGCAGCCAGTCTAGCGGGGGGGCGCATAATGAGCAGTTCTTC.